Following are 13 T cell receptor beta chains from one sample sequenced in a study of immune characterization of retroperitoneal liposarcoma. TCRdb re-derived calls from the PCR reads in MiXCR, one entry per CDR3 protein. Seen here are fewer than 7,500 distinct CDR3 sequences, more than 25% observed once, and the top ten hold about 42%. The source material was blood. Receptors were obtained from a male donor with retroperitoneal liposarcoma.

This chain links TRBV4-1 with TRBJ2-7; 10 bases map to TRBD2. This CDR3 has 17 amino acids. Germline lookup yields CDR1 MGHRA and CDR2 YSYEKL. V lost 2 bases to trimming and J lost 0 bases; unmatched junction nucleotides: 7. The CDR3 here is CASSQPSTSGPSYEQYF. Here the CDR3 DNA reads TGCGCCAGCAGCCAACCCTCGACTAGCGGGCCCTCCTACGAGCAGTACTTC.

The chain recombines TRBV12-3 or TRBV12-4 with TRBJ2-1; 11 bases map to TRBD2. The DNA end lines up better with TRBJ2-7; the J call may be wrong. The CDR3 has 18 amino acids. The CDR3 bases are TGTGCCAGCCGGCCGAGAAAGACTAGCGGGAATTATTGGGACGAGCAGTACTTC. Protein sequence: CASRPRKTSGNYWDEQYF.

This clonotype has ten or more counts. The rearrangement uses TRBV6-1 and TRBJ1-5, with D tentatively TRBD1 (5 bases). The CDR3 is 13 amino acids. The V gene's germline CDR1 is MNHNS and CDR2 SASEGT. The V end lost 6 bases, the J end lost 7 bases, and 13 bases lay between the germline ends. Written as DNA, the CDR3 is TGTGCCAGCAGCACGGAGGGGCGGCAGCCCCAGCATTTT. Its translation: CASSTEGRQPQHF.

This clonotype was seen a few times. The V and J genes are TRBV4-2 and TRBJ1-2; 7 bases align to TRBD1. The V gene's germline CDR1 is LGHNA and CDR2 YNFKEQ. The CDR3 consists of 16 residues. V trimming: 4 bases; J trimming: 4 bases; junction bases outside the gene matches: 12. CDR3 nucleotide sequence: TGTGCCAGCAGCCCCGAAGGGACAGCCACTCTCTATGGCTACACCTTC. Translating it yields CASSPEGTATLYGYTF.

About this clonotype: This could be a read error, since a much larger clone is one nucleotide away. The rearrangement links TRBV6-1 to TRBJ2-1; D ambiguous. Trimming took 1 base from V and 13 from J, leaving 17 bases between them. Germline-derived CDR1 and CDR2 are MNHNS and SASEGT. The CDR3 length is 14 residues. This chain's CDR3 is CASSEGWEQETQFF. The CDR3 DNA sequence: TGTGCCAGCAGTGAAGGGTGGGAACAAGAGACCCAGTTCTTC.

This clonotype was found many times. The rearrangement links TRBV6-6 to TRBJ2-3, with D possibly TRBD2 on 6 matching bases. The CDR3 sequence is 15 residues long. The V and J ends lost 2 bases and 4 bases respectively, with 13 bases between them. CDR1 is MNHNY and CDR2 is SVGAGI in the germline V gene (reference sequence). CDR3 sequence (DNA): TGTGCCAGCAGTTACAGTGGGACTCCCCCAGATACGCAGTATTTT. Its protein is CASSYSGTPPDTQYF.

The V gene is TRBV3-1, the J gene TRBJ1-1; 7 bases line up with TRBD1. The CDR3 runs to 14 residues. Germline V lookup: CDR1 LGHDT, CDR2 YNNKEL (reference sequence). With V trimmed by 1 base and J by 4 bases, 3 bases remained unmatched. DNA for the CDR3: TGTGCCAGCAGCCAAGGACAGGGAGGCACTGAAGCTTTCTTT. Translating gives CASSQGQGGTEAFF.

This clonotype was counted at least ten times. The genes are TRBV6-1 and TRBJ2-1, with 7 bases aligning to TRBD2. The trim removed 5 bases at V and 13 bases at J, leaving 20 bases unmatched. Germline V gene data show CDR1 as MNHNS and CDR2 as SASEGT. CDR3 length: 16 amino acids. The CDR3 DNA reads as TGTGCCAGCAGTTCTCCGAGCGGGGAGGGCCAAGAGACCCAGTTCTTC. This translates into CASSSPSGEGQETQFF.

The sample holds a few counts of this clonotype. The J gene is TRBJ2-1, the V gene TRBV6-6, with D uncertain. The germline V gene encodes CDR1 MNHNY and CDR2 SVGAGI (reference sequence). V lost 0 bases to trimming and J lost 5 bases, with 14 bases between them. The CDR3 has 16 residues. DNA for the CDR3: TGTGCCAGCAGTTACTCGGTCAGAACCGCCCACAATGAGCAGTTCTTC. The encoded protein is CASSYSVRTAHNEQFF.

This clonotype was seen repeatedly, ten times or more. The gene calls are TRBV7-2 and TRBJ2-5; D is possibly TRBD1 (6 bases). The V end lost 2 bases, the J end lost 11 bases, and 30 bases lay between the germline ends. This CDR3 has 18 amino acids. Per the germline V gene, CDR1 is SGHTA and CDR2 is FQGNSA. The CDR3 region is CASSLRRVTGLSYNEQYF. CDR3 coding DNA: TGTGCCAGCAGCTTACGCCGGGTTACAGGGCTATCCTACAATGAGCAGTACTTC. Looking up the rest from reference TRBV7-2 and TRBJ2-5 gives the full variable domain: GAGVSQSPSNKVTEKGKDVELRCDPISGHTALYWYRQSLGQGLEFLIYFQGNSAPDKSGLPSDRFSAERTGGSVSTLTIQRTQQEDSAVYLCASSLRRVTGLSYNEQYFGPGTRLLVL.

The chain recombines TRBV6-1 with TRBJ2-1; 11 bases line up with TRBD2. There are 14 residues in the CDR3. With 9 bases clipped from V and 2 bases from J, the junction kept 3 bases outside the gene matches. Germline lookup yields CDR1 MNHNS and CDR2 SASEGT. The chain's CDR3 is CASHSGRAYNEQFF. The CDR3 DNA reads as TGTGCCAGTCATAGCGGGAGGGCCTACAATGAGCAGTTCTTC.

The table lists this clonotype with a few counts. The chain joins TRBV6-5 to TRBJ1-6; no reliable D call. V lost 4 bases and J lost 4, with 5 bases in between. The CDR3 covers 13 residues. Per germline, CDR1 MNHEY and CDR2 SVGAGI. The CDR3 reads CASSSVYNSPLHF. Written as DNA, the CDR3 is TGTGCCAGCAGTTCAGTTTATAATTCACCCCTCCACTTT.

A remark on this clonotype: This may come from a read error, since a much larger clone is one base off. The chain combines TRBV6-6 with TRBJ2-1, with 7 bases matching TRBD1. CDR1 is MNHNY and CDR2 is SVGAGI in the germline V gene (reference sequence). After removal of 5 bases from V and 13 bases from J, the junction contained 14 bases not matched to a gene. The CDR3 length is 14 residues. The CDR3 DNA sequence: TGTGCCAGCAGTCCGATTGGGACAGAAGAGACCCAGTTCTTC. This codes for CASSPIGTEETQFF.